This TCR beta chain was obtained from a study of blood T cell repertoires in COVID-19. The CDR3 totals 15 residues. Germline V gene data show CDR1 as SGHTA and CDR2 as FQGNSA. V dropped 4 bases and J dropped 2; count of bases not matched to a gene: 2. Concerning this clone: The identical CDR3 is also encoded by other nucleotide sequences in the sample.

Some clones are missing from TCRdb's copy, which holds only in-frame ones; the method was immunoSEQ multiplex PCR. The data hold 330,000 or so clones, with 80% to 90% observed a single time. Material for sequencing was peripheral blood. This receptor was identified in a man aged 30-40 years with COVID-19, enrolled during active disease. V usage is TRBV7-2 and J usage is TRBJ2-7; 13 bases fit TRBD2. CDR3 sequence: CASSSGLAGAYEQYF. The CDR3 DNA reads TGTGCCAGCAGCTCCGGACTAGCGGGGGCCTACGAGCAGTACTTC.